A selection of T cell receptor beta chains follows, all from one sample in a study of blood T cell repertoires in COVID-19. TCRdb keeps only in-frame clones here, not all; method: immunoSEQ multiplex PCR. Of tens of thousands of clones listed, 83% are singletons. The sequenced material came from peripheral blood. These receptors were obtained from a man aged 35-49 years with acute or convalescent COVID-19. The CDR3 runs from the conserved cysteine through the conserved F or W. The D gene is left open where the match is weak. Expanded clones get a size class; other rows say once, few or many, or leave the size out.

>NA|TRBJ1-1|TRBV3-1/TRBV3-2|NA
CASSQGRGTEAFF
TGTGCCAGCAGCCAAGGTCGAGGAACTGAAGCTTTCTTT
>NA|TRBJ1-6|TRBV11-3|NA
CASSLGPSMQGSYNSPLHF
TGTGCCAGCAGCTTAGGCCCCTCAATGCAGGGCTCCTATAATTCACCCCTCCACTTT
>TRBD2|TRBJ2-1|TRBV30|few
CAWTTGTSGTPEQFF
TGTGCCTGGACGACCGGGACTAGCGGGACCCCTGAGCAGTTCTTC
>NA|TRBJ1-1|TRBV28|NA
CASSPPRQSTEAFF
TGTGCCAGCAGTCCCCCCCGACAGTCCACTGAAGCTTTCTTT
>NA|TRBJ2-3|TRBV5-8|NA
CASSLVFSSTDTQYF
TGTGCCAGCAGCTTGGTTTTCAGTAGCACAGATACGCAGTATTTT
>TRBD2|TRBJ2-3|TRBV5-1|NA
CASSLIAGRTDTQYF
TGCGCCAGCAGCTTGATAGCGGGACGGACAGATACGCAGTATTTT
>NA|TRBJ2-1|TRBV11-2|once
CASSSPRGSSYNEQFF
TGTGCCAGCAGCTCCCCTAGGGGAAGCTCCTACAATGAGCAGTTCTTC
>NA|TRBJ2-2|TRBV19|NA
CASSKGQRPNTGELFF
TGTGCCAGTAGTAAGGGACAACGACCCAACACCGGGGAGCTGTTTTTT
>NA|TRBJ2-2|TRBV10-3|NA
CAMARGPDTGELFF
TGTGCCATGGCCAGGGGCCCGGACACCGGGGAGCTGTTTTTT
>TRBD1|TRBJ1-1|TRBV3-1/TRBV3-2|few
CASSHLTGGITEAFF
TGTGCCAGCAGCCATCTGACAGGGGGGATCACTGAAGCTTTCTTT
>NA|TRBJ2-1|TRBV19|NA
CASSRGGIGNEQFF
TGTGCCAGTAGTAGGGGGGGCATAGGCAATGAGCAGTTCTTC
>NA|TRBJ1-1|TRBV11-2|NA
CASSLESPRAEAFF
TGTGCCAGCAGCTTAGAAAGCCCGCGCGCTGAAGCTTTCTTT
>TRBD1|TRBJ2-3|TRBV7-2|NA
CASRPQGALLSDTQYF
TGTGCCAGCAGACCCCAGGGGGCTCTTCTCTCAGATACGCAGTATTTT
>TRBD1|TRBJ2-7|TRBV7-9|NA
CASRETGLSSYEQYF
TGTGCCAGCAGGGAGACAGGGTTGAGCTCCTACGAGCAGTACTTC
>NA|TRBJ1-1|TRBV19|NA
CASRTEGHAEAFF
TGTGCCAGTAGGACAGAAGGTCACGCTGAAGCTTTCTTT
>NA|TRBJ1-1|TRBV5-1|NA
CASSPGGGNTEAFF
TGCGCCAGCAGCCCGGGGGGTGGGAACACTGAAGCTTTCTTT
>NA|TRBJ1-4|TRBV4-1|NA
CASSQDQGWLGEKLFF
TGCGCCAGCAGCCAAGATCAGGGGTGGCTGGGAGAAAAACTGTTTTTT
>NA|TRBJ1-4|TRBV5-8|once
CASSLRRVDSLFF
TGTGCCAGCAGCTTGCGCAGGGTTGATTCACTGTTTTTT
>NA|TRBJ2-1|TRBV13|NA
CAIQGEVRNNEQFF
TGTGCCATCCAAGGAGAGGTAAGGAACAATGAGCAGTTCTTC
>NA|TRBJ2-3|TRBV5-6|few
CASSLLSSTDTQYF
TGTGCCAGCAGCTTGTTATCCTCCACAGATACGCAGTATTTT
>NA|TRBJ2-5|TRBV2|NA
CASKGAVGLSETQYF
TGTGCCAGCAAAGGAGCGGTCGGGTTATCGGAGACCCAGTACTTC
>NA|TRBJ1-4|TRBV6-5|NA
CASSYSQGNEKLFF
TGTGCCAGCAGTTACTCCCAGGGTAATGAAAAACTGTTTTTT
>NA|TRBJ1-1|TRBV11-3|NA
CASSTTGNTEAFF
TGTGCCAGCAGCACGACAGGGAACACTGAAGCTTTCTTT
>TRBD2|TRBJ2-7|TRBV7-8|NA
CASSQGLAGGRTYEQYF
TGTGCCAGCAGCCAGGGACTAGCGGGAGGGAGAACCTACGAGCAGTACTTC
>NA|TRBJ1-6|TRBV12-3/TRBV12-4|NA
CASSLSQGPLHF
TGTGCCAGCAGTTTATCGCAGGGCCCCCTCCACTTT
>TRBD2|TRBJ2-1|TRBV5-1|NA
CASSPAGAGGEQFF
TGCGCCAGCAGTCCGGCGGGAGCAGGTGGTGAGCAGTTCTTC
>NA|TRBJ2-5|TRBV6-5|NA
CASRVALAGETQYF
TGTGCCAGCCGAGTGGCGCTAGCCGGAGAGACCCAGTACTTC
>NA|TRBJ2-3|TRBV30|NA
CASCGGPNHTDTQYF
TGTGCCAGCTGCGGAGGGCCAAACCACACAGATACGCAGTATTTT
>NA|TRBJ2-1|TRBV6-5|NA
CASSYWQGNEQFF
TGTGCCAGCAGTTACTGGCAGGGCAATGAGCAGTTCTTC